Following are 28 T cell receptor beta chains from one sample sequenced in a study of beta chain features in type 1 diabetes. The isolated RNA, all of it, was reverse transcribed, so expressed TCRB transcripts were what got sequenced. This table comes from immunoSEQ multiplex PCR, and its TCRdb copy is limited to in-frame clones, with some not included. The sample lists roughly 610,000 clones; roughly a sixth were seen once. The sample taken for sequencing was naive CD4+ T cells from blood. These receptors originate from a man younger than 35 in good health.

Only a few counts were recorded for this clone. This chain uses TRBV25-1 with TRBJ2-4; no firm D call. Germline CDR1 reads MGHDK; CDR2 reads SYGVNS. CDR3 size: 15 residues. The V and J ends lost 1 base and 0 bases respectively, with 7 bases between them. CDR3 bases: TGTGCCAGCAGTGAATCGGCCCTAGCCAAAAACATTCAGTACTTC. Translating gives CASSESALAKNIQYF.

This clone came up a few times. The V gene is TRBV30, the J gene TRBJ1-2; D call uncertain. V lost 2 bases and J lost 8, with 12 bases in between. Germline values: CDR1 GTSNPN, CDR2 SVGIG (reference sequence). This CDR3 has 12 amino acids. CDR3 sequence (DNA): TGTGCCTGGAGTTTGTGGAGGGTCGGCTACACCTTC. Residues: CAWSLWRVGYTF.

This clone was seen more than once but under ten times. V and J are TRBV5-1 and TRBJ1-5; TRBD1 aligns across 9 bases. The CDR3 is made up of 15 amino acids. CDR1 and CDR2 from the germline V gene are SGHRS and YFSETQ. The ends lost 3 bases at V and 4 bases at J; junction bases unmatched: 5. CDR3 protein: CASSSTGQGNQPQHF. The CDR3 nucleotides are TGCGCCAGCAGCTCTACGGGACAGGGAAATCAGCCCCAGCATTTT. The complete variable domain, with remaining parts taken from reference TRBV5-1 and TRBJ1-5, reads KAGVTQTPRYLIKTRGQQVTLSCSPISGHRSVSWYQQTPGQGLQFLFEYFSETQRNKGNFPGRFSGRQFSNSRSEMNVSTLELGDSALYLCASSSTGQGNQPQHFGDGTRLSIL.

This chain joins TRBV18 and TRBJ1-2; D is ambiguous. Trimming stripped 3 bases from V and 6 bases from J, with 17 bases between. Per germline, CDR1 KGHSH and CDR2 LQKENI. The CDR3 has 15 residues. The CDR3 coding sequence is TGTGCCAGCTCACCCGACATGGCCGGGGTCCATGGCTACACCTTC. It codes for CASSPDMAGVHGYTF.

CDR3 coding DNA: TGTGCCAGCAAGTGGGCGGGAAGCTCCTATAATTCACCCCTCCACTTT. Amino acids: CASKWAGSSYNSPLHF. The chain combines TRBV27 with TRBJ1-6; no clear D gene. The germline CDR1 and CDR2 sequences are MNHEY and SMNVEV (reference sequence). The CDR3 is 16 residues long. V was clipped by 7 bases and J by 0 bases, with 13 bases between them.

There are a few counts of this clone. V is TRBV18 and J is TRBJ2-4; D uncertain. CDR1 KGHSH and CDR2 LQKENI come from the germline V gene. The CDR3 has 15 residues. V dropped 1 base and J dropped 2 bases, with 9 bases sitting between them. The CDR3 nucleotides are TGTGCCAGCTCACCACTACCGGACCCCAAAAACATTCAGTACTTC. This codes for CASSPLPDPKNIQYF.

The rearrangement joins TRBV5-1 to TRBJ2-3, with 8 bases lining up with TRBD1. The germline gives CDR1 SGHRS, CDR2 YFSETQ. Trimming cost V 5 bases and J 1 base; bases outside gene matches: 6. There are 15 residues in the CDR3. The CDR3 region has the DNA TGCGCCAGCAGATTGACAGGGGATGGCACAGATACGCAGTATTTT. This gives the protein CASRLTGDGTDTQYF. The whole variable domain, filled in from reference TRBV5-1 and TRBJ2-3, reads KAGVTQTPRYLIKTRGQQVTLSCSPISGHRSVSWYQQTPGQGLQFLFEYFSETQRNKGNFPGRFSGRQFSNSRSEMNVSTLELGDSALYLCASRLTGDGTDTQYFGPGTRLTVL.

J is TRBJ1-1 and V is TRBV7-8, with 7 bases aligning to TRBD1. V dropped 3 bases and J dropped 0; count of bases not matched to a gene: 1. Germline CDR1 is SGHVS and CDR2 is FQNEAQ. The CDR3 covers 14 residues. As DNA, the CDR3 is TGTGCCAGCAGCTTGGGACAGCTGAACACTGAAGCTTTCTTT. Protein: CASSLGQLNTEAFF.

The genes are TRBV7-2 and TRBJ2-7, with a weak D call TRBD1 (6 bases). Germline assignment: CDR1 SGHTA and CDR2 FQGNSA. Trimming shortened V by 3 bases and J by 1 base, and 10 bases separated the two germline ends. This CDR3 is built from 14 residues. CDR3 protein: CASSFIGQSYEQYF. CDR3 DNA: TGTGCCAGCAGCTTCATAGGACAGTCCTACGAGCAGTACTTC.

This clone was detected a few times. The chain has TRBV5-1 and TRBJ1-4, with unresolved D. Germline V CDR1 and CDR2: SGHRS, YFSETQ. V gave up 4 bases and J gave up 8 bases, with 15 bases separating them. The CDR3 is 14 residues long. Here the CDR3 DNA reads TGCGCCAGCAGCCCGAGACAACGCGAAGAAAAACTGTTTTTT. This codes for CASSPRQREEKLFF.

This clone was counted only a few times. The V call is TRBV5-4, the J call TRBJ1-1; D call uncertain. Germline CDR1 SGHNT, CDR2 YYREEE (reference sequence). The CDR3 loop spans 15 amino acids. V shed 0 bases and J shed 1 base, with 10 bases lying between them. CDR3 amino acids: CASSLEGGRNTEAFF. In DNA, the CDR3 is TGTGCCAGCAGCTTGGAGGGAGGTAGGAACACTGAAGCTTTCTTT.

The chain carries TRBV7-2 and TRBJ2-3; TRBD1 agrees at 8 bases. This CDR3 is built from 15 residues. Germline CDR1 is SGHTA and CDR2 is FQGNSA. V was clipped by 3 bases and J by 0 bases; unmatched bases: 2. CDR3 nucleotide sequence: TGTGCCAGCAGCTTCCAGGGGGCCAGCACAGATACGCAGTATTTT. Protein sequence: CASSFQGASTDTQYF.

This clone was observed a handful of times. The CDR3 DNA reads as TGCGCCAGCAGCCAATGGAACTATGGCTACACCTTC. This encodes CASSQWNYGYTF. The chain recombines TRBV4-3 with TRBJ1-2, with D uncertain. The CDR3 extends over 12 amino acids. V dropped 2 bases and J dropped 2 bases, with 3 bases sitting between them. Germline assignment: CDR1 LGHNA and CDR2 YSLEER.

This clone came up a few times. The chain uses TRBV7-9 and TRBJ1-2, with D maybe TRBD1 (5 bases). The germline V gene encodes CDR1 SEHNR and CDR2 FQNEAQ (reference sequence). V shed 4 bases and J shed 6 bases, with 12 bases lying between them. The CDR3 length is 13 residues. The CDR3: CASSWGGEDGYTF. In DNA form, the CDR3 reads TGTGCCAGCAGCTGGGGAGGGGAGGATGGCTACACCTTC.

In DNA, the CDR3 is TGTGCTAGTGGTTTGGTACTAGAGTTCTCCTACGAGCAGTACTTC. It translates to CASGLVLEFSYEQYF. The chain has TRBV12-5 and TRBJ2-7; D might be TRBD2 (5 bases). The V end lost 0 bases, the J end lost 0 bases, and 9 bases lay between the germline ends. The CDR3 consists of 15 residues. Germline V CDR1 and CDR2: LGHNT, FRNRAP.

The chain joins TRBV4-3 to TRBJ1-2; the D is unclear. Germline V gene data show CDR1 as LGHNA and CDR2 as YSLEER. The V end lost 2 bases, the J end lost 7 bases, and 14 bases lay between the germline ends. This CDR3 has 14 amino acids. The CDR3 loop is CASSQPPTGVGYTF. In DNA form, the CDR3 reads TGCGCCAGCAGCCAACCTCCGACCGGAGTTGGCTACACCTTC.

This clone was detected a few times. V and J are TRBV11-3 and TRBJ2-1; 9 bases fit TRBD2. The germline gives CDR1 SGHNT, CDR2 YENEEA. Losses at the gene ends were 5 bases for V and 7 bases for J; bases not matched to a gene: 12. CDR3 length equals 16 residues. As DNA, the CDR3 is TGTGCCAGCAGCAGGGGGGTAGCGGGAGACGGTAATGAGCAGTTCTTC. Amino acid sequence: CASSRGVAGDGNEQFF.

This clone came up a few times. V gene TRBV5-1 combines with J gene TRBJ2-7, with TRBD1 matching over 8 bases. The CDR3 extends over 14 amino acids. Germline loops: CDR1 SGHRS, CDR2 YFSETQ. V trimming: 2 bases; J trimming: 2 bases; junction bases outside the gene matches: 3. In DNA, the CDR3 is TGCGCCAGCAGCTTTACACAGGGGGCCTACGAGCAGTACTTC. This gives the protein CASSFTQGAYEQYF. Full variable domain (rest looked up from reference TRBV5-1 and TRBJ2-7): KAGVTQTPRYLIKTRGQQVTLSCSPISGHRSVSWYQQTPGQGLQFLFEYFSETQRNKGNFPGRFSGRQFSNSRSEMNVSTLELGDSALYLCASSFTQGAYEQYFGPGTRLTVT.

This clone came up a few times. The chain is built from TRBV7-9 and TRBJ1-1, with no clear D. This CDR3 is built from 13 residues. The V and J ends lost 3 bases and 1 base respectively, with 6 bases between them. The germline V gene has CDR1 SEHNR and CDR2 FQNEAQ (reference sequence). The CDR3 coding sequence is TGTGCCAGCAGCTTCGACACGAACACTGAAGCTTTCTTT. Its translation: CASSFDTNTEAFF.

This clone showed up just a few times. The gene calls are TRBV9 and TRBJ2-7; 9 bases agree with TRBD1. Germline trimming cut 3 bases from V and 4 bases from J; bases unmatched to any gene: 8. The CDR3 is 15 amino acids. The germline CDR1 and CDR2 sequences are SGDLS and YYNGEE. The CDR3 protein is CASSGTGTGRYEQYF. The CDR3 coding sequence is TGTGCCAGCAGCGGTACCGGGACAGGGCGGTACGAGCAGTACTTC.

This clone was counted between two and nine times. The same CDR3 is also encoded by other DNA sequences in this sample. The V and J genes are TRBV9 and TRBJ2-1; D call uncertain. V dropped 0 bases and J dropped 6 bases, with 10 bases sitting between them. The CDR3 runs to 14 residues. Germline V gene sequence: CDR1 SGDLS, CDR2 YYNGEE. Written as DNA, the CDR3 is TGTGCCAGCAGCGTAGAAAGCTCGGGCAATGAGCAGTTCTTC. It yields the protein CASSVESSGNEQFF.

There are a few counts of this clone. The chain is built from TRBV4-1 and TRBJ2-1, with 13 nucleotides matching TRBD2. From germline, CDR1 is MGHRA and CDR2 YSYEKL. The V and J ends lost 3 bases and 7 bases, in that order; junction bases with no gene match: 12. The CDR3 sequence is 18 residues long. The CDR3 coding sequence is TGCGCCAGCAGCCAGGACCTCATACTAGCGGGAGGGGTTAATGAGCAGTTCTTC. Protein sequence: CASSQDLILAGGVNEQFF.

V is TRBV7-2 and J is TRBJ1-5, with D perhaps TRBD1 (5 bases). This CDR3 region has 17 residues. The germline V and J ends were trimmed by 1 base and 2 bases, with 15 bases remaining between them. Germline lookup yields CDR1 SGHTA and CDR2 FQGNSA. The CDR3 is CASSLGRQPGGNQPQHF. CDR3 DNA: TGTGCCAGCAGCTTAGGGAGGCAGCCGGGGGGCAATCAGCCCCAGCATTTT.

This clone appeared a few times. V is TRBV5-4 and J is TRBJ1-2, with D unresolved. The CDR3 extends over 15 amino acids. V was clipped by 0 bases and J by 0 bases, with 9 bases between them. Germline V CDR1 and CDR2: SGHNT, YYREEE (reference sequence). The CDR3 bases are TGTGCCAGCAGCTTGGATCCGGGTTCTAACTATGGCTACACCTTC. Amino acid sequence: CASSLDPGSNYGYTF. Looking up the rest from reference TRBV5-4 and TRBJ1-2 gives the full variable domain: ETGVTQSPTHLIKTRGQQVTLRCSSQSGHNTVSWYQQALGQGPQFIFQYYREEENGRGNFPPRFSGLQFPNYSSELNVNALELDDSALYLCASSLDPGSNYGYTFGSGTRLTVV.

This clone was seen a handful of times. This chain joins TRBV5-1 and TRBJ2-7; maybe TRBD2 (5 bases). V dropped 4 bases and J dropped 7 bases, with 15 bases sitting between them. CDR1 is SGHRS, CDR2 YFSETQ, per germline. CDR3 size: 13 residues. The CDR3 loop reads CASSPSPSGEQYF. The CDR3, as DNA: TGCGCCAGCAGCCCGTCGCCGTCGGGGGAGCAGTACTTC.

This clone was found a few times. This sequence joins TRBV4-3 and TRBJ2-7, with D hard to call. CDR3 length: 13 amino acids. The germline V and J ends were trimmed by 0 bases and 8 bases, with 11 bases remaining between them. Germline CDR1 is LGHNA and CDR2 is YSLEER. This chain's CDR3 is CASSQDTQIKQYF. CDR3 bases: TGCGCCAGCAGCCAAGATACCCAAATCAAGCAGTACTTC.

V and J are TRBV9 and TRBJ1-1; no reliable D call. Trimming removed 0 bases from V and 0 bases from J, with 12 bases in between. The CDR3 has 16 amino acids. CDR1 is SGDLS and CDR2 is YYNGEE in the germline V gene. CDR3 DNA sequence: TGTGCCAGCAGCGTAGACCCCGGGATCATGAACACTGAAGCTTTCTTT. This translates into CASSVDPGIMNTEAFF.

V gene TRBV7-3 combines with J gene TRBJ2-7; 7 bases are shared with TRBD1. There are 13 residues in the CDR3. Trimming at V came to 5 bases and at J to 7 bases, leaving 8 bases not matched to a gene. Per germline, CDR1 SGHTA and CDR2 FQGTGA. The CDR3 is CASSVQGTREQYF. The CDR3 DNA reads TGTGCCAGCAGCGTACAGGGGACGAGGGAGCAGTACTTC.